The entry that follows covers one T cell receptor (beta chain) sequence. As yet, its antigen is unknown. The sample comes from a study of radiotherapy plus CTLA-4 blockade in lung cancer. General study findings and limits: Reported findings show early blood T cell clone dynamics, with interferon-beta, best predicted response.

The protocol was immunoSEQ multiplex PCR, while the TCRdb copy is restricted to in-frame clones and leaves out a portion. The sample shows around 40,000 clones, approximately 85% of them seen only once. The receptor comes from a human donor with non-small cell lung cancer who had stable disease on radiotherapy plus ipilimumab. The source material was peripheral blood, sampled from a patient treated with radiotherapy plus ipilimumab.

The CDR3 loop reads CASSAGQGSFSGANVLTF. The CDR3 DNA follows: TGTGCCAGCAGCGCGGGACAGGGAAGCTTTTCTGGGGCCAACGTCCTGACTTTC. The chain links TRBV9 to TRBJ2-6; TRBD1 matches 9 bases. V was pared by 3 bases and J by 1 base, with 8 bases of the junction left unmatched. This CDR3 region has 18 residues. The germline V gene encodes CDR1 SGDLS and CDR2 YYNGEE.